One sample yielded the 19 T cell receptor beta chains listed below, sequenced in a study of control samples from healthy donors and cancer patients. Method: immunoSEQ multiplex PCR; TCRdb's copy keeps in-frame clones and lacks some. The table lists approximately 40,000 clones, roughly 92% of them singletons. The sample was blood. Receptor source: a woman aged 45-60 years in good health.

The J gene is TRBJ1-4, the V gene TRBV28; maybe TRBD1 (6 bases). This CDR3 has 17 residues. The ends were cut back, 2 bases at V and 7 bases at J, with 20 bases in the middle. Germline V gives CDR1 MDHEN, CDR2 SYDVKM. CDR3 protein: CASSLNGTPNRGEKLFF. The CDR3 DNA is TGTGCCAGCAGTTTAAACGGGACACCAAACCGAGGTGAAAAACTGTTTTTT.

V is TRBV5-1 and J is TRBJ2-5; perhaps D is TRBD1 or TRBD2 (5 bases each). CDR1 SGHRS and CDR2 YFSETQ come from the germline V gene. The CDR3 sequence is 13 residues long. Trimming pared 2 bases from V and 5 bases from J, leaving 10 bases between. CDR3 sequence: CASSFTGQETQYF. The CDR3 DNA follows: TGCGCCAGCAGCTTCACGGGGCAGGAGACCCAGTACTTC.

The rearrangement uses TRBV7-3 and TRBJ2-2; D is uncertain. The CDR3 loop spans 12 amino acids. V gave up 1 base and J gave up 3 bases, with 0 bases separating them. Germline lookup yields CDR1 SGHTA and CDR2 FQGTGA. This CDR3 is CASSLNTGELFF. The CDR3 DNA reads as TGTGCCAGCAGCTTAAACACCGGGGAGCTGTTTTTT. Filled out from reference TRBV7-3 and TRBJ2-2, the complete variable domain reads GAGVSQTPSNKVTEKGKYVELRCDPISGHTALYWYRQSLGQGPEFLIYFQGTGAADDSGLPNDRFFAVRPEGSVSTLKIQRTERGDSAVYLCASSLNTGELFFGEGSRLTVL.

V is TRBV10-3 and J is TRBJ2-7, with 9 bases that match TRBD1. The ends lost 8 bases at V and 4 bases at J; junction bases unmatched: 6. Germline V lookup: CDR1 ENHRY, CDR2 SYGVKD. The CDR3 is 13 residues long. CDR3 DNA sequence: TGTGCCATCCTCGAGACAGGGGGTTACGAGCAGTACTTC. Translation: CAILETGGYEQYF.

The V call is TRBV5-5, the J call TRBJ2-7; maybe TRBD2 (6 bases). The ends were cut back, 4 bases at V and 5 bases at J, with 19 bases in the middle. The CDR3 runs 15 residues. Germline V gene lookup returns CDR1 SGHKS and CDR2 YYEKEE (reference sequence). The CDR3 loop reads CASSHGTLGANEQYF. The CDR3, as DNA: TGTGCCAGCAGCCACGGGACTTTAGGGGCTAACGAGCAGTACTTC.

V is TRBV29-1 and J is TRBJ1-1; D is undetermined. Germline V gene data show CDR1 as SQVTM and CDR2 as ANQGSEA. The V end was cut by 1 base, the J end by 8 bases, with 8 bases between. The CDR3 contains 11 residues. CDR3 sequence reads: CSVEGRFEAFF. The CDR3 DNA follows: TGCAGCGTTGAAGGCCGTTTCGAAGCTTTCTTT.

The chain joins TRBV12-3 or TRBV12-4 to TRBJ1-1; tentative D call: TRBD1 (5 bases). Trimming cost V 8 bases and J 0 bases, with 7 bases left between them. This CDR3 region has 12 residues. The CDR3: CASRDVNTEAFF. The CDR3 DNA sequence: TGTGCCAGCCGGGACGTGAACACTGAAGCTTTCTTT.

The rearrangement links TRBV14 to TRBJ2-5, with a weak D call TRBD2 (5 bases). Germline-derived CDR1 and CDR2 are SGHDN and FVKESK. V dropped 1 base and J dropped 2 bases, with 5 bases sitting between them. The CDR3 totals 13 residues. This CDR3 is CASSQGRQETQYF. The CDR3 nucleotides read TGTGCCAGCAGCCAAGGGAGGCAAGAGACCCAGTACTTC. Together with reference TRBV14 and TRBJ2-5, the CDR3 gives the full variable domain: EAGVTQFPSHSVIEKGQTVTLRCDPISGHDNLYWYRRVMGKEIKFLLHFVKESKQDESGMPNNRFLAERTGGTYSTLKVQPAELEDSGVYFCASSQGRQETQYFGPGTRLLVL.

CDR3 sequence: CASRGDRGHNSPLHF. The CDR3 nucleotides are TGTGCCAGCAGGGGGGACAGGGGTCATAATTCACCCCTCCACTTT. V gene TRBV6-5 combines with J gene TRBJ1-6; 10 bases fit TRBD1. Germline loops: CDR1 MNHEY, CDR2 SVGAGI. The CDR3 sequence is 15 residues long. V shed 6 bases and J 5 bases; nucleotides not matched to a gene: 4.

The V and J genes are TRBV29-1 and TRBJ1-1; D possibly corresponds to TRBD1 (6 bases). CDR3 length equals 11 residues. Germline assignment: CDR1 SQVTM and CDR2 ANQGSEA. V was trimmed by 6 bases and J by 11 bases, leaving 16 bases between them. In DNA, the CDR3 is TGCAGCGTGAAACAGGGCGTAGGTGCTTTCTTT. It codes for CSVKQGVGAFF.

This clone was counted once. V is TRBV5-1 and J is TRBJ1-3, with 8 positions matching TRBD1. The germline V gene encodes CDR1 SGHRS and CDR2 YFSETQ. The junction had 3 bases not matched to a gene; V was cut back by 3 bases and J by 4 bases. CDR3 length: 14 residues. CDR3 amino acids: CASSSQGGGNTIYF. In DNA, the CDR3 is TGCGCCAGCAGCTCACAGGGGGGAGGAAACACCATATATTTT.

V is TRBV19 and J is TRBJ2-2; 13 positions match TRBD2. With 4 bases clipped from V and 2 bases from J, the junction kept 4 bases outside the gene matches. The germline gives CDR1 LNHDA, CDR2 SQIVND (reference sequence). The CDR3 loop spans 17 amino acids. CDR3: CASSRLAGGLNTGELFF. The CDR3 DNA sequence: TGTGCCAGTAGTAGACTAGCGGGGGGATTAAACACCGGGGAGCTGTTTTTT.

The genes are TRBV9 and TRBJ1-6; D ambiguous. This CDR3 has 13 residues. Germline assignment: CDR1 SGDLS and CDR2 YYNGEE. V dropped 2 bases and J dropped 7 bases, with 7 bases sitting between them. The CDR3 here is CASSVGMNSPLHF. As DNA, the CDR3 is TGTGCCAGCAGCGTCGGGATGAATTCACCCCTCCACTTT.

The chain carries TRBV5-8 and TRBJ2-7; maybe TRBD2 (6 bases). CDR3 length: 14 amino acids. With 6 bases removed from V and 0 bases from J, the gap between germline ends came to 13 bases. Germline CDR1 is SGHTS and CDR2 is YDEGEE. Written as DNA, the CDR3 is TGTGCCAGCACCTGGAGGGCCGTCTCCTACGAGCAGTACTTC. As protein: CASTWRAVSYEQYF.

The chain couples TRBV2 to TRBJ1-5; 7 bases agree with TRBD1. V lost 5 bases, J lost 6 bases, and 7 bases stayed unmatched. The germline gives CDR1 SNHLY, CDR2 FYNNEI. This CDR3 is 14 amino acids long. The CDR3 DNA reads TGTGCCAGCAGTCAAGGGGGCGGTAGTCAGCCCCAGCATTTT. This translates into CASSQGGGSQPQHF.

The chain carries TRBV5-1 and TRBJ2-7; unclear D gene. Germline CDR1 SGHRS, CDR2 YFSETQ. The CDR3 is 12 residues long. V was shortened by 0 bases and J by 6 bases, with 7 bases between the two germline ends. CDR3 DNA sequence: TGCGCCAGCAGCTTGGAAGGGTCCGAGCAGTACTTC. Protein: CASSLEGSEQYF.

The gene calls are TRBV20-1 and TRBJ2-1, with D possibly called TRBD1 or TRBD2 (5 bases each). Trimming pared 6 bases from V and 9 bases from J, leaving 12 bases between. The germline CDR1 and CDR2 sequences are DFQATT and SNEGSKA (reference sequence). The CDR3 consists of 11 residues. CDR3 sequence: CSAAPGPEQFF. The CDR3 DNA is TGCAGTGCAGCTCCGGGGCCTGAGCAGTTCTTC.

The chain uses TRBV7-9 and TRBJ1-1, with D possibly matching TRBD1 (5 bases). V lost 5 bases and J lost 4, with 20 bases in between. Germline CDR1 SEHNR, CDR2 FQNEAQ (reference sequence). CDR3 length: 16 residues. The CDR3 loop reads CASSPWGDGGGTEAFF. CDR3 bases: TGTGCCAGCAGCCCCTGGGGCGACGGAGGAGGCACTGAAGCTTTCTTT.

V is TRBV4-3 and J is TRBJ1-2; possible D gene TRBD1, 6 bases. CDR3 length: 13 residues. The germline V gene has CDR1 LGHNA and CDR2 YSLEER. Trimming pared 2 bases from V and 3 bases from J, leaving 7 bases between. This chain's CDR3 is CASSQRGDYGYTF. As DNA, the CDR3 is TGCGCCAGCAGCCAAAGGGGGGACTATGGCTACACCTTC.